The next 14 T cell receptor beta chains were all read from a single sample in a study of identical twins. TCRdb reprocessed the 5' RACE reads with MiXCR, giving one entry per CDR3 protein. This sample yields about 550,000 distinct CDR3 sequences, of which around 20% are seen a single time; around 0.48% belongs to the top ten. The same specimen was also included in a second study, on yellow fever vaccine responses in identical twins.

The sample comprised CD4+ T cells sorted from blood. Receptor source: a young woman in good health.

The V call is TRBV5-1, the J call TRBJ1-1, with D tentatively TRBD1 (5 bases). From germline, CDR1 is SGHRS and CDR2 YFSETQ. V dropped 3 bases and J dropped 0 bases, with 15 bases sitting between them. The CDR3 has 16 residues. CDR3 sequence (DNA): TGCGCCAGCAGCTATCTGCAGGGCCAAATGAACACTGAAGCTTTCTTT. As protein: CASSYLQGQMNTEAFF. The full variable domain, with the rest looked up from reference TRBV5-1 and TRBJ1-1, is KAGVTQTPRYLIKTRGQQVTLSCSPISGHRSVSWYQQTPGQGLQFLFEYFSETQRNKGNFPGRFSGRQFSNSRSEMNVSTLELGDSALYLCASSYLQGQMNTEAFFGQGTRLTVV.

This chain uses TRBV20-1 with TRBJ1-6; D unclear. V gave up 4 bases and J gave up 0 bases, with 10 bases separating them. CDR1 and CDR2 from the germline V gene are DFQATT and SNEGSKA (reference sequence). CDR3 size: 15 residues. The CDR3 loop reads CSATDRHSYNSPLHF. As DNA, the CDR3 is TGCAGTGCTACAGATCGCCACTCCTATAATTCACCCCTCCACTTT.

The chain couples TRBV10-3 to TRBJ2-2; 10 bases align to TRBD1. This CDR3 contains 17 residues. Per germline, CDR1 ENHRY and CDR2 SYGVKD. Losses at the gene ends were 2 bases for V and 4 bases for J; bases not matched to a gene: 7. CDR3 loop: CAISETTGGNPTGELFF. The CDR3 nucleotides read TGTGCCATCAGTGAGACGACAGGGGGCAACCCCACCGGGGAGCTGTTTTTT.

The chain uses TRBV27 and TRBJ1-1; 7 bases agree with TRBD1. CDR1 is MNHEY and CDR2 is SMNVEV in the germline V gene (reference sequence). This CDR3 has 14 residues. V dropped 6 bases and J dropped 3; count of bases not matched to a gene: 7. CDR3 sequence (DNA): TGTGCCAGCAGAACAGGGGTACGAGACACTGAAGCTTTCTTT. Protein: CASRTGVRDTEAFF.

This clonotype was detected once. This rearrangement joins TRBV18 to TRBJ2-7; the match to TRBD1 covers 7 bases. Trimming removed 3 bases from V and 2 bases from J; junction bases left unmatched: 10. The germline gives CDR1 KGHSH, CDR2 LQKENI. CDR3 length equals 16 residues. The CDR3 is CASSPSEGTVTYEQYV. The CDR3 region has the DNA TGTGCCAGCTCACCCTCTGAAGGGACAGTTACCTACGAGCAGTACGTC.

This rearrangement joins TRBV20-1 to TRBJ2-5, with D tentatively TRBD1 (6 bases). Deletions cut 6 bases from V and 1 base from J, with 9 bases between. This CDR3 comprises 12 residues. Germline V CDR1 and CDR2: DFQATT, SNEGSKA (reference sequence). The CDR3 protein is CSAPDSQETQYF. The CDR3 DNA reads TGCAGTGCGCCGGACAGCCAAGAGACCCAGTACTTC.

This clonotype appeared a single time. The rearrangement uses TRBV9 and TRBJ2-7, with D possibly matching TRBD2 (6 bases). Germline CDR1 and CDR2: SGDLS and YYNGEE. The CDR3 contains 16 residues. Trimming cost V 4 bases and J 6 bases, with 23 bases left between them. DNA for the CDR3: TGTGCCAGCAGCCCCAAAAGGGTAGTACGGGGGTCCGAGCAGTACTTC. This codes for CASSPKRVVRGSEQYF.

The chain joins TRBV20-1 to TRBJ2-3; possible D gene TRBD2, 5 bases. This CDR3 comprises 12 residues. Germline V CDR1 and CDR2: DFQATT, SNEGSKA (reference sequence). The V end was cut by 4 bases, the J end by 1 base, with 6 bases between. CDR3 sequence reads: CSAMRGTDTQYF. CDR3 DNA: TGCAGTGCTATGCGGGGCACAGATACGCAGTATTTT.

The chain has TRBV12-3 or TRBV12-4 and TRBJ2-1; TRBD2 matches 12 bases. The CDR3 runs to 15 residues. Trimming at V came to 1 base and at J to 10 bases, leaving 5 bases not matched to a gene. CDR3 in amino acids: CASSLGLTSGSEQFF. The CDR3 coding sequence is TGTGCCAGCAGTTTAGGGTTGACTAGCGGGAGCGAGCAGTTCTTC.

The chain links TRBV20-1 to TRBJ2-1; 9 nucleotides agree with TRBD2. From germline, CDR1 is DFQATT and CDR2 SNEGSKA (reference sequence). CDR3 length: 13 residues. Trimming removed 7 bases from V and 11 bases from J; junction bases left unmatched: 12. CDR3 nucleotide sequence: TGCAGTGGTTCGAAGGCTAGCGGGATTAAGCAGTTCTTC. Translating it yields CSGSKASGIKQFF.

This clonotype was counted many times. One end of the junction fails to match germline, which may point to a read error. The genes are TRBV5-1 and TRBJ2-2; no firm D call. CDR1 and CDR2 from the germline V gene are SGHRS and YFSETQ. The CDR3 sequence is 13 residues long. The CDR3 sequence is CASSLDNTGELFF. DNA of the CDR3: TGTGCCAGCAGCTTAGACAACACCGGGGAGCTGTTTTTT.

The chain has TRBV29-1 and TRBJ2-7, with TRBD2 identical over 9 bases. Germline CDR1 is SQVTM and CDR2 is ANQGSEA. This CDR3 contains 13 residues. V was clipped by 6 bases and J by 8 bases; unmatched bases: 11. DNA of the CDR3: TGCAGCGTCCTAAAAGCGGGAGGCCCCCAGCAGTACTTC. Translated, it gives CSVLKAGGPQQYF.

This clonotype was counted a few times. V is TRBV24-1 and J is TRBJ2-1; D assignment may be TRBD1 or TRBD2 (5 bases each). Trimming took 5 bases from V and 0 from J, leaving 13 bases between them. The CDR3 consists of 16 residues. Germline values: CDR1 KGHDR, CDR2 SFDVKD. The CDR3, as DNA: TGTGCCACCAGTGCGGGACGGGATAACTCCTACAATGAGCAGTTCTTC. It is translated as CATSAGRDNSYNEQFF.

The CDR3 protein is CASSTSTGSVYGYTF. CDR3 in DNA: TGTGCCAGTAGTACCTCGACAGGGTCGGTCTATGGCTACACCTTC. The J gene is TRBJ1-2, the V gene TRBV19; 7 bases fit TRBD1. V lost 4 bases and J lost 4; bases outside the gene matches: 9. This CDR3 has 15 amino acids. The germline V gene has CDR1 LNHDA and CDR2 SQIVND (reference sequence).